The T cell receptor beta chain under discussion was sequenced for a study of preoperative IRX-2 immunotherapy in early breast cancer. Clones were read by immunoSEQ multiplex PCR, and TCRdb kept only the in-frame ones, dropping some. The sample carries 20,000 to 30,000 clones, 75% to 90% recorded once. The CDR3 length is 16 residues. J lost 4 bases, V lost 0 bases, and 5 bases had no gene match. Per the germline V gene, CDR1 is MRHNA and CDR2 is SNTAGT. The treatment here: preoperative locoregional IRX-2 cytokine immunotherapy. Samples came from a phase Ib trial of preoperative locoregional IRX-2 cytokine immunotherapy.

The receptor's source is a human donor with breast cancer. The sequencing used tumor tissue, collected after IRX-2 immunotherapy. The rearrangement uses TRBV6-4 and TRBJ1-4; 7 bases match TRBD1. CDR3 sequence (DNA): TGTGCCAGCAGTGACTCAATGACAGGGATTAATGAAAAACTGTTTTTT. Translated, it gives CASSDSMTGINEKLFF.